This T cell receptor (beta chain) was recorded in a study of early T cells in non-severe SARS-CoV-2 infection (dated by TCRdb to the early 2020s). With respect to the entire study: Because TCR sequencing was done on bulk RNA from unsorted whole blood, the alpha and beta chains could not be paired. The full study reports these points: VDJdb matching was skewed toward anti-spike CD8 responses, so virus-specific expansions were likely underestimated and private and CD4 specificities were missed.

A case-control design nested within a healthcare worker cohort in London, UK, was used, with weekly nasopharyngeal swab PCR tests and blood sampling performed. Healthcare workers were recruited during the week of the UK lockdown, between 23 and 31 March 2020, and followed weekly for up to 16 weeks. This clonotype was picked up many times. What this receptor recognizes is not known. Base qualities are not at hand, and no much larger clone is one base apart. From V the trimming removes 5 bases and from J it removes 4 bases, while the gene matches leave 11 bases of the junction unaccounted for. CDR1 and CDR2, looked up from the germline V gene, are MDHEN and SYDVKM. CDR3 length: 16 amino acids, cysteine to phenylalanine. CDR3 DNA only is kept here, 48 bases in frame from base 1. The method behind the library was 5' RACE. For sequencing, a NextSeq 500 was employed. Unique molecular identifiers were attached to individual cDNA molecules in the TCR library protocol so that sequencing error and PCR bias could be corrected. TCR alpha and beta chains were both sequenced, and the abundances of alpha and beta sequences in each sample were closely correlated with each other. The study's processing was this. Decombinator V4 was used to annotate the V gene, J gene and CDR3 of the TCR sequences. TCRs were defined as expanded if a significant change between any two time points was detected under a Poisson model with p below 0.0001. Abundances of TCRs were expressed as counts per million after normalisation to the total number of TCRs sequenced in each sample. TRAV1-2 paired with TRAJ12, TRAJ20 or TRAJ33 defined MAIT TCRs, while TRAV10 paired with TRAJ18 defined iNKT TCRs. A search of VDJdb, accessed on 1 November 2021, was run for TCRs annotated to CMV, EBV and SARS-CoV-2, with TCRs annotated for multiple antigens excluded. The public reads were quality trimmed at Q25 with fastp and then assembled into clones with MiXCR by TCRdb, keeping productive beta chains. Each entry is one CDR3 protein sequence, shown with its most common DNA and genes. TCRdb's processing, not the authors' own work, is the source of the V and J calls. This sample lists 60,000 to 75,000 distinct CDR3 sequences; 10% to 15% were detected once. 1.3% to 1.5% of the sample goes to the ten largest clones.

The source of this sequence is an adult who was a healthcare worker with PCR-confirmed SARS-CoV-2 infection or an uninfected control (not recorded which). Sequencing was performed on whole blood, taken at baseline. The sequence joins TRBV28 to TRBJ2-5, with TRBD1 matching 9 junction bases. This receptor carries the CDR3 CASSPMPGQGLETQYF. The base sequence is TGTGCCAGCAGTCCGATGCCGGGACAGGGCCTAGAGACCCAGTACTTC.